These 18 T cell receptor beta chains were all obtained from the same sample, sequenced in a study of T cells in Graves' hyperthyroidism and ophthalmopathy. Using RNA transcripts as the source, TCR beta CDR3 regions were amplified. HTBI primers were employed in a first-round RT-PCR of the TCR CDR3. Each CDR3 protein gets one entry after TCRdb re-called the multiplex PCR reads with MiXCR. This table has around 250,000 distinct CDR3 sequences, more than 12% appearing once. The sample was blood. The source of these receptors is a middle-aged woman with Graves' hyperthyroidism that later progressed to Graves' ophthalmopathy.

This clonotype was observed at least ten times. A much larger clone lies one base from this, so it may be a read error. The chain couples TRBV2 to TRBJ2-1, with 13 nucleotides matching TRBD2. The length of the CDR3 is 19 residues. Germline lookup yields CDR1 SNHLY and CDR2 FYNNEI. The DNA for the CDR3 is TGTACCAGCAGTGATCCCGATATACTAGCGGGAGGGCGGTACAATGAGCAGTTCTTC. Protein product: CTSSDPDILAGGRYNEQFF.

Points on this clonotype: This may come from a read error, since a much larger clone is one base off. The rearrangement joins TRBV7-3 to TRBJ2-2; D is uncertain. V gave up 4 bases and J gave up 0 bases, with 9 bases separating them. Germline lookup yields CDR1 SGHTA and CDR2 FQGTGA. The CDR3 totals 15 residues. CDR3 amino acids: CASSSGVSNTGELFF. The CDR3, as DNA: TGTGCCAGCAGCTCAGGCGTATCGAACACCGGGGAGCTGTTTTTT.

This clonotype was detected ten times or more. The gene calls are TRBV10-1 and TRBJ2-2, with D perhaps TRBD2 (6 bases). Trimming removed 2 bases from V and 5 bases from J, with 18 bases in between. Germline V gives CDR1 WNHNN, CDR2 SYGVQD (reference sequence). The CDR3 extends over 17 amino acids. CDR3 bases: TGCGCCAGCAGTGAGAGTGTGGAGGGGTTTAGGACCGGGGAGCTGTTTTTT. Its protein is CASSESVEGFRTGELFF.

This clonotype was detected ten times or more. The chain employs TRBV7-8 and TRBJ2-7; D may be TRBD2 (6 bases). Trimming took off 3 bases at V and 0 bases at J, with 9 bases between the two ends. CDR1 SGHVS and CDR2 FQNEAQ come from the germline V gene. CDR3 length: 14 amino acids. The CDR3: CASSLLARSYEQYF. In DNA form, the CDR3 reads TGTGCCAGCAGCTTGCTAGCGCGCTCCTACGAGCAGTACTTC.

This clonotype has a count of ten or more. The chain uses TRBV28 and TRBJ1-4, with 7 nucleotides matching TRBD1. Trimming cost V 8 bases and J 4 bases; bases outside gene matches: 10. The CDR3 covers 15 residues. CDR1 and CDR2 (germline): MDHEN, SYDVKM. CDR3 protein: CASLSGGRDNEKLFF. In DNA form, the CDR3 reads TGTGCCAGCCTGTCAGGGGGACGGGATAATGAAAAACTGTTTTTT.

This clonotype has a count of ten or more. The chain is built from TRBV2 and TRBJ1-5, with a tentative D call TRBD1 (6 bases). There are 15 residues in the CDR3. Trimming shortened V by 5 bases and J by 2 bases, and 13 bases separated the two germline ends. Looked up from germline, CDR1 is SNHLY and CDR2 is FYNNEI. For the CDR3, the DNA is TGTGCCAGCAGTTTGACAGGCCGTGGCAATCAGCCCCAGCATTTT. It encodes CASSLTGRGNQPQHF.

This clonotype was detected only a few times. The chain combines TRBV20-1 with TRBJ2-2; maybe TRBD2 (5 bases). The CDR3 spans 16 residues. The ends were cut back, 2 bases at V and 3 bases at J, with 16 bases in the middle. Per germline, CDR1 DFQATT and CDR2 SNEGSKA (reference sequence). This CDR3 reads CSARSLLADDTGELFF. The DNA of the CDR3 is TGCAGTGCTAGATCACTCCTAGCAGATGACACCGGGGAGCTGTTTTTT.

Regarding this clonotype: A clone one base away is much larger, so this may be a read error. The rearrangement joins TRBV27 to TRBJ2-1; TRBD2 might be the D (5 bases). The germline V gene has CDR1 MNHEY and CDR2 SMNVEV (reference sequence). V was clipped by 0 bases and J by 8 bases, with 23 bases between them. There are 18 residues in the CDR3. The CDR3 region has the DNA TGTGCCAGCAGTTTATCCCCCCAGCGGTCCCCCGCGGAATATGAGCAGTTCTTC. Translating it yields CASSLSPQRSPAEYEQFF.

This clonotype turned up a few times. The rearrangement uses TRBV28 and TRBJ1-1; D is uncertain. Germline V lookup: CDR1 MDHEN, CDR2 SYDVKM. This CDR3 has 15 residues. V was shortened by 1 base and J by 10 bases, with 19 bases between the two germline ends. CDR3 amino acids: CASSLLIGGGSGAFF. CDR3 nucleotides: TGTGCCAGCAGTTTATTGATCGGAGGAGGGTCTGGAGCTTTCTTT.

A remark on this clonotype: This could be a read error, since a much larger clone is one nucleotide away. The genes are TRBV20-1 and TRBJ2-7; the D gene is possibly TRBD1 (6 bases). There are 13 residues in the CDR3. Germline loops: CDR1 DFQATT, CDR2 SNEGSKA (reference sequence). V lost 7 bases and J 5 bases, leaving 18 bases between the germline ends. CDR3 protein: CSGTRVGADEQYF. CDR3 nucleotide sequence: TGCAGTGGGACTCGAGTGGGGGCCGACGAGCAGTACTTC.

This clonotype has ten or more counts. CDR3 loop: CASSFSRGPSYEQYF. CDR3 nucleotide sequence: TGTGCCAGCAGCTTTTCTCGGGGCCCCTCCTACGAGCAGTACTTC. This rearrangement joins TRBV11-2 to TRBJ2-7; D is tentatively TRBD1 or TRBD2 (5 bases each). Germline values: CDR1 SGHAT, CDR2 FQNNGV. CDR3 length: 15 amino acids. V lost 3 bases to trimming and J lost 0 bases, with 12 bases between them.

The chain joins TRBV30 to TRBJ1-2; D perhaps matches TRBD1 (5 bases). CDR1 and CDR2 from the germline V gene are GTSNPN and SVGIG (reference sequence). The CDR3 has 12 residues. The ends were cut back, 1 base at V and 8 bases at J, with 11 bases in the middle. The CDR3 sequence is CAWSDRDHGYTF. The CDR3 DNA is TGTGCCTGGAGTGATAGGGACCACGGCTACACCTTC.

The CDR3 sequence is CASGRGAVVGDDYGYTF. The DNA for the CDR3 is TGTGCCAGCGGACGGGGGGCGGTGGTCGGGGACGACTATGGCTACACCTTC. V gene TRBV7-6 combines with J gene TRBJ1-2, with D possibly matching TRBD1 (6 bases). Germline loops: CDR1 SGHVS, CDR2 FNYEAQ. V lost 8 bases to trimming and J lost 3 bases, with 25 bases between them. The CDR3 contains 17 residues. Complete variable domain (other parts from reference TRBV7-6 and TRBJ1-2): GAGVSQSPRYKVTKRGQDVALRCDPISGHVSLYWYRQALGQGPEFLTYFNYEAQQDKSGLPNDRFSAERPEGSISTLTIQRTEQRDSAMYRCASGRGAVVGDDYGYTFGSGTRLTVV.

This clonotype was seen ten or more times. The V gene is TRBV2, the J gene TRBJ2-1; 8 nucleotides match TRBD1. CDR1 and CDR2 (germline): SNHLY, FYNNEI. CDR3 length equals 16 residues. Trimming removed 4 bases from V and 5 bases from J; junction bases left unmatched: 10. CDR3 sequence reads: CASSAGRGLKNNEQFF. The DNA of the CDR3 is TGTGCCAGCAGTGCGGGCAGGGGGCTAAAAAACAATGAGCAGTTCTTC.

The J gene is TRBJ1-6, the V gene TRBV19, with 8 bases aligning to TRBD1. Losses at the gene ends were 7 bases for V and 4 bases for J; bases not matched to a gene: 6. Germline V lookup: CDR1 LNHDA, CDR2 SQIVND (reference sequence). The CDR3 covers 15 residues. The CDR3 DNA follows: TGTGCCAGTACGGCAGGGGGCTATTATAATTCACCCCTCCACTTT. It translates to CASTAGGYYNSPLHF.

The chain couples TRBV27 to TRBJ2-5; TRBD1 matches at 9 bases. This CDR3 is built from 14 residues. Germline-derived CDR1 and CDR2 are MNHEY and SMNVEV (reference sequence). The V and J ends lost 6 bases and 4 bases, in that order; junction bases with no gene match: 6. For the CDR3, the DNA is TGTGCCAGCAGCGACAGGGGGGAAGGAGAGACCCAGTACTTC. This sequence encodes CASSDRGEGETQYF.

This clonotype was seen a single time. The chain is built from TRBV11-2 and TRBJ1-1; D is unresolved. Trimming took 0 bases from V and 4 from J, leaving 12 bases between them. Per the germline V gene, CDR1 is SGHAT and CDR2 is FQNNGV. The CDR3 has 15 residues. DNA for the CDR3: TGTGCCAGCAGCTTAGAGCGCGGTGAAGGCACTGAAGCTTTCTTT. Protein product: CASSLERGEGTEAFF.

This clonotype was detected a few times. The CDR3, as DNA: TGTGCCAGCAGTTTAAGGGAGAGGGAGACCCAGTACTTC. This gives the protein CASSLRERETQYF. The J gene is TRBJ2-5, the V gene TRBV12-3 or TRBV12-4; tentatively, D is TRBD2 (5 bases). Trimming removed 2 bases at V and 5 bases at J, with 9 bases between. The CDR3 runs 13 residues.